This record covers a single T cell receptor (beta chain). Its antigen is undetermined. The source of the sample is a study of siplizumab effects on memory and regulatory T cells. Findings and limits, study-wide: Unstimulated subsets contained matches for only a minor fraction of alloreactive clones. The mean Treg-derived percentage of mappable alloreactive CD4+ clones was around 69% with siplizumab compared with roughly 30% in controls.

This table comes from immunoSEQ multiplex PCR, and its TCRdb copy is limited to in-frame clones, with some not included. This sample has 95,000 to 100,000 clones, with over 90% found just once. Trimming pared 0 bases from V and 3 bases from J, leaving 21 bases between. Germline V gene lookup returns CDR1 LGHNA and CDR2 YSLEER. The CDR3 is 18 residues long. The TCR was taken from a human donor in good health. J is TRBJ2-7 and V is TRBV4-3; possibly TRBD2 for D (5 bases). Sequencing was performed on non-Treg CD4+ T cells sorted from blood. The CDR3 protein is CASSQDPQGSAMYYEQYF. DNA for the CDR3: TGCGCCAGCAGCCAAGATCCGCAAGGTAGCGCGATGTACTACGAGCAGTACTTC.